The 2 T cell receptor beta chains given below trace back to one sample, sequenced in a study of shared clonotypes between healthy human individuals. Measured with immunoSEQ multiplex PCR; TCRdb has only the in-frame clones, and not every one. This sample has about a million clones, with approximately 80% found just once. Sequencing was done on a sample of memory CD4+ T cells from PBMCs. Subset given: CD45RA-negative fraction. These receptors were taken from a man younger than 35 in good health. Some clones in this sample may be carry-over from other donors' samples.

The chain is built from TRBV11-2 and TRBJ2-1, with D uncertain. This CDR3 has 15 amino acids. V dropped 6 bases and J dropped 0 bases, with 12 bases sitting between them. Germline V gene data show CDR1 as SGHAT and CDR2 as FQNNGV. The CDR3 nucleotides read TGTGCCAGCAGTAGGGTTCAAGGCTCCTACAATGAGCAGTTCTTC. Its protein is CASSRVQGSYNEQFF.

This clone was observed many times. The chain is built from TRBV4-1 and TRBJ2-7, with TRBD2 identical over 10 bases. V dropped 4 bases and J dropped 7; count of bases not matched to a gene: 7. CDR3 size: 14 residues. The germline V gene encodes CDR1 MGHRA and CDR2 YSYEKL. The CDR3 nucleotides are TGCGCCAGCAGCCCCCGGGTAGCGGGAGGTGAGCAGTACTTC. Translated: CASSPRVAGGEQYF.